The rows below give T cell receptor beta chains drawn from one sample of a study of regulatory T cells in long-lasting Graves disease. TCRdb fed the multiplex PCR reads into MiXCR, producing one record per CDR3 protein. This table has about 470,000 distinct CDR3 sequences, less than 25% appearing once. This specimen consisted of peripheral blood mononuclear cells (PBMCs), obtained when the disease was refractory, from a patient treated with antithyroid drugs. These receptors were obtained from a female donor with Graves disease. CDR3s include the opening cysteine and the closing phenylalanine or tryptophan. Each record gives: D gene, J gene, clone size, V gene, CDR3 DNA, CDR3 protein. The D gene is left open where the match is weak. A clone size is listed for some rows: how often the clone was seen (once, few, many), or a class if it is expanded.

NA | TRBJ1-2 | many | TRBV6-2/TRBV6-3 | TGTGCCAGCAGCCAAAATAACTATGGCTACACCTTC | CASSQNNYGYTF
TRBD1 | TRBJ1-2 | NA | TRBV3-1 | TGTGCCAGCAGCCAAGATATCGGGACAGGCTACTATGGCTACACCTTC | CASSQDIGTGYYGYTF
NA | TRBJ2-7 | few | TRBV9 | TGTGCCAGCAGCTCCGGGGAGGTTACGGACGAGCAGTACTTC | CASSSGEVTDEQYF
TRBD1 | TRBJ1-1 | few | TRBV7-9 | TGTGCCAGCAGCTTAGGACGGACAGGGCCCGTCCCTGAAGCTTTCTTT | CASSLGRTGPVPEAFF
TRBD1 | TRBJ1-2 | few | TRBV19 | TGTGCCACCCAGGGGGTGGACTATGGCTACACCTTC | CATQGVDYGYTF
TRBD2 | TRBJ2-7 | NA | TRBV9 | TGTGCCAGCAGCTCGACTAGCACCCTCGGGTACGAGCAGTACTTC | CASSSTSTLGYEQYF
NA | TRBJ2-7 | NA | TRBV6-1 | TGTGCCAGCAGTGAAGTCTTAGACACTTACATCTACGAGCAGTACTTC | CASSEVLDTYIYEQYF
NA | TRBJ2-7 | NA | TRBV5-1 | TGCGCCAGCAGCTTGGCAGTTGGCAGCTCCTACGAGCAGTACTTC | CASSLAVGSSYEQYF
NA | TRBJ2-6 | few | TRBV5-1 | TGTGCCAGCAGCTCCAATAAAGGTGGGATTCCTGGGGCCAACGTCCTGACTTTC | CASSSNKGGIPGANVLTF
NA | TRBJ1-1 | NA | TRBV20-1 | TGCAGTGCTAGAGATGCAGGGCATCTGTTTGAAGCTTTCTTT | CSARDAGHLFEAFF
NA | TRBJ2-1 | NA | TRBV24-1 | TGTGCCACCAGTGATAGAGGTCAGCCAGGCGGCCATATGGATGAGCAGTTCTTC | CATSDRGQPGGHMDEQFF
NA | TRBJ2-5 | many | TRBV6-1 | TGTGCCAGCAGTGACGGTCCTTGGGAGACCCAGTACTTC | CASSDGPWETQYF
NA | TRBJ2-5 | few | TRBV5-1 | TGCGCCAGCAGCTTGGCCGGGACGCAACAAGAGACCCAGTACTTC | CASSLAGTQQETQYF
TRBD1 | TRBJ2-7 | many | TRBV28 | TGTGCCAGCAGCTCGCCGGGACAGGGGTTTGGGTTTTACGAGCAGTACTTC | CASSSPGQGFGFYEQYF
TRBD1 | TRBJ2-1 | NA | TRBV11-2 | TGTGCCAGCAGCTTAATGGACAGGGAGGAGTTCTTC | CASSLMDREEFF
NA | TRBJ1-2 | many | TRBV28 | TGTGCCAGCAGTTCGGGACGGTTCTATGGCTACACCTTC | CASSSGRFYGYTF
NA | TRBJ1-1 | once | TRBV27 | TGTGCCAGCAGTTTATTGGGGGACCCTGAAGCTTTCTTT | CASSLLGDPEAFF
NA | TRBJ1-1 | many | TRBV7-2 | TGTGCCAGCAGCTTAAGCCGTTTTGGGACGGCTGAAGCTTTCTTT | CASSLSRFGTAEAFF
NA | TRBJ1-6 | many | TRBV10-1 | TGCGCCAGCAGGGGTATGACAGGAGTAAATTCACCCCTCCACTTT | CASRGMTGVNSPLHF
NA | TRBJ2-5 | NA | TRBV7-2 | TGTGCCAAGGGGGGAGCGAAGACCCAGTACTTC | CAKGGAKTQYF
NA | TRBJ1-1 | many | TRBV7-6 | TGTGCCAGCAGCTTAGACGGGGACATGAACACTGAAGCTTTCTTT | CASSLDGDMNTEAFF
NA | TRBJ2-1 | NA | TRBV25-1 | TGTGCCAGCAGTCATCAGGGAGCCTACAATGAGCAGTTCTTC | CASSHQGAYNEQFF
TRBD1 | TRBJ1-3 | many | TRBV28 | TGTGCCAGCAGGGGGGACAGCGGAAACACCATATATTTT | CASRGDSGNTIYF
TRBD1 | TRBJ1-5 | few | TRBV6-1 | TGTGCCAGCAGTGAAGGGAGACAGGGTGGCAATCAGCCCCAGCATTTT | CASSEGRQGGNQPQHF
NA | TRBJ2-6 | NA | TRBV7-9 | TGTGCCAGCAGCTTAACGGGACATTCCTCTGGGGCCAACGTCCTGACTTTC | CASSLTGHSSGANVLTF
TRBD2 | TRBJ2-7 | few | TRBV4-1 | TGCGCCAGCAGCCCGACTAGCGGGACTATTACCTACGAGCAGTACTTC | CASSPTSGTITYEQYF